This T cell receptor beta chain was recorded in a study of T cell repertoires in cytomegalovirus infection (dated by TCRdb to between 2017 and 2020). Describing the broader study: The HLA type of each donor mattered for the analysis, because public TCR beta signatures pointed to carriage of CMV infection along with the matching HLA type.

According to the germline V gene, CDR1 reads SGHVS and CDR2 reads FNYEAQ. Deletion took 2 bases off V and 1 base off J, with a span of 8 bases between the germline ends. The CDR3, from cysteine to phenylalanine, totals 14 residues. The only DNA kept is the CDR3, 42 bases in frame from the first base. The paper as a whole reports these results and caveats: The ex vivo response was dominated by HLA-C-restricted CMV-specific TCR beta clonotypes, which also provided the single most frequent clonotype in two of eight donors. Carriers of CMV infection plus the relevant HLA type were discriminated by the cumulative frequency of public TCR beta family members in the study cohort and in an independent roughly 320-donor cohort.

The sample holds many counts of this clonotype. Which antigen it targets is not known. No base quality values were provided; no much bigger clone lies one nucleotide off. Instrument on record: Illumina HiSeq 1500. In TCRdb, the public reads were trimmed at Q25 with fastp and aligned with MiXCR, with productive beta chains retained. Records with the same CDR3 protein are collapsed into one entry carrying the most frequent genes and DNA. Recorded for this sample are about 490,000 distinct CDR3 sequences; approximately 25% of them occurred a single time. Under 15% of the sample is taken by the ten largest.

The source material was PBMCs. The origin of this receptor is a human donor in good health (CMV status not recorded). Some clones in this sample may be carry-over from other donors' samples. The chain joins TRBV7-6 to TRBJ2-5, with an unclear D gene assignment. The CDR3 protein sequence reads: CASSLLDFQETQYF. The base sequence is TGTGCCAGCAGCTTATTGGATTTCCAAGAGACCCAGTACTTC.